Below, 28 T cell receptor beta chains from the same sample are listed, as sequenced in a study of blood T cell repertoires in COVID-19. Some clones are missing from TCRdb's copy, which holds only in-frame ones; the method was immunoSEQ multiplex PCR. The sample includes almost 90,000 clones, 90% of them seen just once. Input material: peripheral blood. These receptors all stem from a man aged 18 to 35 with COVID-19, enrolled during active disease.

This clone has only one observation. This chain connects TRBV6-6 to TRBJ2-7; TRBD1 aligns across 10 bases. The CDR3 spans 15 residues. Germline values: CDR1 MNHNY, CDR2 SVGAGI (reference sequence). V gave up 3 bases and J gave up 4 bases; unmatched junction bases: 6. Written as DNA, the CDR3 is TGTGCCAGCAGTTATTTCGGACAGGGGGGATACGAGCAGTACTTC. It translates to CASSYFGQGGYEQYF.

V is TRBV6-5 and J is TRBJ1-2; D might be TRBD1 (5 bases). Germline V gene sequence: CDR1 MNHEY, CDR2 SVGAGI. V gave up 6 bases and J gave up 3 bases, with 11 bases separating them. CDR3 length: 13 residues. The CDR3 protein is CASRVRDHYGYTF. The CDR3 DNA reads TGTGCCAGCAGGGTCAGGGATCACTATGGCTACACCTTC.

The chain carries TRBV7-9 and TRBJ2-7, with 11 bases matching TRBD2. The trim removed 6 bases at V and 4 bases at J, leaving 5 bases unmatched. There are 14 residues in the CDR3. CDR1 is SEHNR and CDR2 is FQNEAQ in the germline V gene (reference sequence). DNA of the CDR3: TGTGCCAGCAGTCCGGGACTAGCGGATTACGAGCAGTACTTC. Protein product: CASSPGLADYEQYF.

The J gene is TRBJ2-1, the V gene TRBV29-1; 8 nucleotides agree with TRBD2. The CDR3 sequence is 13 residues long. Losses at the gene ends were 3 bases for V and 3 bases for J; bases not matched to a gene: 1. Germline lookup yields CDR1 SQVTM and CDR2 ANQGSEA. CDR3 bases: TGCAGCGTTGACGCGGGGGGCTACAATGAGCAGTTCTTC. Its protein is CSVDAGGYNEQFF.

V is TRBV27 and J is TRBJ2-5, with 10 bases identical to TRBD1. The V gene end was trimmed by 4 bases and the J gene end by 3 bases; junction bases not matched to a gene: 8. The V gene's germline CDR1 is MNHEY and CDR2 SMNVEV (reference sequence). The CDR3 contains 16 residues. The CDR3 reads CASSSRQGAVEETQYF. In DNA form, the CDR3 reads TGTGCCAGCAGTTCCCGACAGGGGGCGGTTGAAGAGACCCAGTACTTC.

The chain combines TRBV5-1 with TRBJ2-2; D gene unclear. This CDR3 contains 12 residues. Deletions cut 4 bases from V and 3 bases from J, with 4 bases between. The germline V gene encodes CDR1 SGHRS and CDR2 YFSETQ. CDR3 sequence: CASSGDTGELFF. The CDR3 DNA is TGCGCCAGCAGCGGAGACACCGGGGAGCTGTTTTTT.

The V and J genes are TRBV28 and TRBJ2-1; TRBD2 matches 10 bases. The ends lost 2 bases at V and 5 bases at J; junction bases unmatched: 3. Germline lookup yields CDR1 MDHEN and CDR2 SYDVKM. The CDR3 covers 15 residues. CDR3 DNA: TGTGCCAGCAGTTTACTAGCGGGGGCCAACAATGAGCAGTTCTTC. Translating it yields CASSLLAGANNEQFF. The variable domain in full, with the rest retrieved from reference TRBV28 and TRBJ2-1, is DVKVTQSSRYLVKRTGEKVFLECVQDMDHENMFWYRQDPGLGLRLIYFSYDVKMKEKGDIPEGYSVSREKKERFSLILESASTNQTSMYLCASSLLAGANNEQFFGPGTRLTVL.

Regarding this clone: At the DNA level, this CDR3 is encoded by other sequences in the same sample as well. The chain joins TRBV4-3 to TRBJ2-3; D gene uncertain. Germline V gene sequence: CDR1 LGHNA, CDR2 YSLEER. V was pared by 4 bases and J by 0 bases, with 5 bases between. The CDR3 is 13 residues long. The CDR3 spells CASSPSSTDTQYF. The CDR3 DNA reads TGCGCCAGCAGCCCTAGTAGCACAGATACGCAGTATTTT.

This clone appeared a single time. The rearrangement joins TRBV30 to TRBJ2-7; TRBD1 is a possible D gene (6 bases). V shed 8 bases and J shed 2 bases, with 16 bases lying between them. The CDR3 is made up of 13 amino acids. Germline lookup yields CDR1 GTSNPN and CDR2 SVGIG (reference sequence). This CDR3 reads CAGRGGPTYEQYF. The CDR3 DNA is TGTGCCGGCAGGGGCGGGCCTACCTACGAGCAGTACTTC.

This chain links TRBV7-2 with TRBJ2-7; 8 bases are a match to TRBD2. The V gene end was trimmed by 0 bases and the J gene end by 2 bases; junction bases not matched to a gene: 9. The CDR3 covers 17 residues. Germline assignment: CDR1 SGHTA and CDR2 FQGNSA. The CDR3 DNA reads TGTGCCAGCAGCTTAGCGATCCTAGCGGGTCAGACCTACGAGCAGTACTTC. It yields the protein CASSLAILAGQTYEQYF. Based on the CDR3 plus reference TRBV7-2 and TRBJ2-7, the full variable domain is GAGVSQSPSNKVTEKGKDVELRCDPISGHTALYWYRQSLGQGLEFLIYFQGNSAPDKSGLPSDRFSAERTGGSVSTLTIQRTQQEDSAVYLCASSLAILAGQTYEQYFGPGTRLTVT.

The rearrangement uses TRBV19 and TRBJ2-1; D may be TRBD1 (6 bases). This CDR3 is built from 16 residues. V was cut by 5 bases and J by 5 bases, with 19 bases left in between. Germline lookup yields CDR1 LNHDA and CDR2 SQIVND (reference sequence). DNA of the CDR3: TGTGCCAGTAGTGCGAGAGTGGGACAACTTCACAATGAGCAGTTCTTC. This translates into CASSARVGQLHNEQFF.

The V gene is TRBV11-2, the J gene TRBJ2-7; no reliable D call. Germline values: CDR1 SGHAT, CDR2 FQNNGV. Trimming took 1 base from V and 3 from J, leaving 7 bases between them. This CDR3 has 13 amino acids. This CDR3 is CASSLAGFYEQYF. CDR3 nucleotide sequence: TGTGCCAGCAGCTTAGCGGGTTTCTACGAGCAGTACTTC.

This clone is a singleton in its sample. The rearrangement uses TRBV4-3 and TRBJ1-3; D remains ambiguous. The ends were cut back, 4 bases at V and 2 bases at J, with 9 bases in the middle. The CDR3 consists of 14 residues. The V gene's germline CDR1 is LGHNA and CDR2 YSLEER. CDR3 residues: CASSPLGPGNTIYF. The CDR3 DNA reads as TGCGCCAGCAGCCCGTTGGGCCCTGGAAACACCATATATTTT.

This clone has just one count. CDR3 residues: CASSKRGSREKLFF. The CDR3 nucleotides are TGTGCCAGCAGCAAGAGGGGGTCGAGGGAAAAACTGTTTTTT. The chain employs TRBV28 and TRBJ1-4; TRBD1 is a possible D gene (6 bases). The ends were cut back, 6 bases at V and 8 bases at J, with 16 bases in the middle. The germline CDR1 and CDR2 sequences are MDHEN and SYDVKM. The CDR3 consists of 14 residues.

The chain uses TRBV9 and TRBJ1-2; no firm D call. There are 16 residues in the CDR3. The V end lost 0 bases, the J end lost 0 bases, and 12 bases lay between the germline ends. Germline loops: CDR1 SGDLS, CDR2 YYNGEE. CDR3 sequence (DNA): TGTGCCAGCAGCGTAGGGTCGGCACTATCTAACTATGGCTACACCTTC. Encoded protein: CASSVGSALSNYGYTF.

The table lists this clone with a count of one. The J gene is TRBJ2-7, the V gene TRBV4-3; 7 bases align to TRBD1. The CDR3 length is 16 residues. Germline CDR1 LGHNA, CDR2 YSLEER. V lost 4 bases, J lost 3 bases, and 12 bases stayed unmatched. In nucleotides, the CDR3 is TGCGCCAGCAGCCTACAGACAGGGAGCCATCACTACGAGCAGTACTTC. This sequence encodes CASSLQTGSHHYEQYF.

This chain uses TRBV9 with TRBJ2-1; TRBD1 matches at 9 bases. The length of the CDR3 is 15 residues. CDR1 is SGDLS and CDR2 is YYNGEE in the germline V gene. With V trimmed by 3 bases and J by 6 bases, 7 bases remained unmatched. In DNA form, the CDR3 reads TGTGCCAGCAGCGCCCGACAGGGGGTTAGCAATGAGCAGTTCTTC. Translating it yields CASSARQGVSNEQFF.

This clone was observed a few times. This sequence joins TRBV11-2 and TRBJ1-6; TRBD1 agrees at 11 bases. Unmatched junction bases numbered 8, after V lost 3 bases and J lost 10 bases. This CDR3 comprises 16 residues. Germline loops: CDR1 SGHAT, CDR2 FQNNGV. This chain's CDR3 is CASSFSWTGGVSPLHF. The DNA of the CDR3 is TGTGCCAGCAGCTTCTCCTGGACAGGGGGCGTCTCACCCCTCCACTTT.

This chain uses TRBV5-6 with TRBJ1-6; 11 positions agree with TRBD1. Germline values: CDR1 SGHDT, CDR2 YYEEEE. This CDR3 comprises 19 residues. V lost 4 bases to trimming and J lost 0 bases; unmatched junction nucleotides: 9. CDR3 sequence: CASSPGTGGFSSYNSPLHF. CDR3 nucleotide sequence: TGTGCCAGCAGCCCGGGGACAGGGGGTTTCAGCTCCTATAATTCACCCCTCCACTTT.

This sequence joins TRBV6-1 and TRBJ2-5; possible D gene TRBD1, 5 bases. V was clipped by 1 base and J by 1 base, with 22 bases between them. Germline assignment: CDR1 MNHNS and CDR2 SASEGT. The CDR3 sequence is 19 residues long. The CDR3 DNA sequence: TGTGCCAGCAGTGAAGACAAGTTTCTAGGTGACAGTCTCCAAGAGACCCAGTACTTC. Its protein product is CASSEDKFLGDSLQETQYF.

The chain combines TRBV5-6 with TRBJ2-7; 10 bases are a match to TRBD1. Germline CDR1 SGHDT, CDR2 YYEEEE. V was pared by 3 bases and J by 4 bases, with 1 base of the junction left unmatched. The CDR3 consists of 13 residues. CDR3 amino acids: CASSWDRGYEQYF. The CDR3 bases are TGTGCCAGCAGCTGGGACAGGGGTTACGAGCAGTACTTC. Filled out from reference TRBV5-6 and TRBJ2-7, the complete variable domain reads DAGVTQSPTHLIKTRGQQVTLRCSPKSGHDTVSWYQQALGQGPQFIFQYYEEEERQRGNFPDRFSGHQFPNYSSELNVNALLLGDSALYLCASSWDRGYEQYFGPGTRLTVT.

V gene TRBV4-2 combines with J gene TRBJ1-5; the match to TRBD1 covers 7 bases. This CDR3 has 15 amino acids. Trimming took 1 base from V and 7 from J; bases not matched to a gene: 7. Germline V gene sequence: CDR1 LGHNA, CDR2 YNFKEQ. CDR3 amino acids: CASSQGQGSRQPQHF. In DNA, the CDR3 is TGTGCCAGCAGCCAAGGACAGGGTAGTAGGCAGCCCCAGCATTTT.

V usage is TRBV7-9 and J usage is TRBJ2-1; tentatively, D is TRBD2 (6 bases). The CDR3 spans 13 residues. V shed 11 bases and J shed 0 bases, with 11 bases lying between them. The germline CDR1 and CDR2 sequences are SEHNR and FQNEAQ (reference sequence). The CDR3 nucleotides are TGTGCCCTTAGCGGAATCTCCTACAATGAGCAGTTCTTC. Translation: CALSGISYNEQFF.

V and J are TRBV5-1 and TRBJ2-5; possibly TRBD1 for D (5 bases). CDR1 and CDR2 from the germline V gene are SGHRS and YFSETQ. The ends were cut back, 0 bases at V and 1 base at J, with 10 bases in the middle. The CDR3 consists of 15 residues. The CDR3 DNA sequence: TGCGCCAGCAGCTTGGAGACAGCTTTCCAAGAGACCCAGTACTTC. It is translated as CASSLETAFQETQYF.

The chain joins TRBV12-5 to TRBJ1-1; weak D call: TRBD1 (6 bases). The V end lost 5 bases, the J end lost 4 bases, and 14 bases lay between the germline ends. CDR3 length equals 14 residues. The germline V gene has CDR1 LGHNT and CDR2 FRNRAP. CDR3 in DNA: TGTGCTAGTGGTCTGGGACACCTGGGCACTGAAGCTTTCTTT. It yields the protein CASGLGHLGTEAFF.

The CDR3 loop reads CASSPSRSYNEQFF. The CDR3 DNA follows: TGTGCCAGCAGCCCGTCCCGCTCCTACAATGAGCAGTTCTTC. This chain uses TRBV14 with TRBJ2-1; unclear D gene. V was trimmed by 4 bases and J by 0 bases, leaving 7 bases between them. CDR3 length: 14 residues. Germline assignment: CDR1 SGHDN and CDR2 FVKESK.

The chain joins TRBV10-3 to TRBJ2-7, with D perhaps matching TRBD2 (6 bases). This CDR3 has 15 amino acids. The germline CDR1 and CDR2 sequences are ENHRY and SYGVKD. Trimming shortened V by 4 bases and J by 7 bases, and 20 bases separated the two germline ends. CDR3 in amino acids: CAISAGGGNEGEQYF. The CDR3 DNA reads TGTGCCATCAGTGCCGGCGGCGGGAACGAGGGGGAGCAGTACTTC.

This chain links TRBV10-1 with TRBJ2-7, with 7 bases identical to TRBD2. The germline V gene has CDR1 WNHNN and CDR2 SYGVQD (reference sequence). The V segment lost 6 bases and the J segment 4 bases; nucleotides outside the gene matches: 3. The CDR3 sequence is 12 residues long. The CDR3 sequence is CASSGTKYEQYF. The CDR3 DNA reads as TGCGCCAGCAGCGGGACTAAGTACGAGCAGTACTTC.